This TCR beta chain stems from a study of beta chain features in type 1 diabetes. The CDR3 contains 16 residues. V trimming: 4 bases; J trimming: 4 bases; junction bases outside the gene matches: 8. Per the germline V gene, CDR1 is SGHTA and CDR2 is FQGTGA. Since all of the isolated RNA was reverse transcribed, expressed TCRB transcripts were what got sequenced. The data were produced by immunoSEQ multiplex PCR, yet TCRdb's version contains in-frame clones alone and is incomplete. The sample has some 350,000 clones, 13% seen once. Turning to this clone: The antigen is undetermined.

Overall study results and limits: Over-representation of high TCR-expressing cells was a possible consequence of cDNA sequencing. Shorter TCRB CDR3s, moderately but significantly so, were found in Type 1 diabetes patients in all four CD4+ subsets. Patients' naive, central memory and regulatory TCRB repertoires appeared more alike than those of healthy donors. Any role of HLA type in TCRB rearrangement remained unresolved here. Insertions at VDJ junctions were less frequent in type 1 diabetes patients. These patients also deleted more nucleotides at the same junctions.

The V and J genes are TRBV7-3 and TRBJ2-2, with 8 bases aligning to TRBD2. The TCR comes from a woman younger than 35 with type 1 diabetes. The sample consisted of naive CD4+ T cells from blood. The CDR3: CASSSTGTRGTGELFF. CDR3 in DNA: TGTGCCAGCAGCTCCACCGGGACTAGAGGCACCGGGGAGCTGTTTTTT. Full variable domain (missing parts from reference TRBV7-3 and TRBJ2-2): GAGVSQTPSNKVTEKGKYVELRCDPISGHTALYWYRQSLGQGPEFLIYFQGTGAADDSGLPNDRFFAVRPEGSVSTLKIQRTERGDSAVYLCASSSTGTRGTGELFFGEGSRLTVL.